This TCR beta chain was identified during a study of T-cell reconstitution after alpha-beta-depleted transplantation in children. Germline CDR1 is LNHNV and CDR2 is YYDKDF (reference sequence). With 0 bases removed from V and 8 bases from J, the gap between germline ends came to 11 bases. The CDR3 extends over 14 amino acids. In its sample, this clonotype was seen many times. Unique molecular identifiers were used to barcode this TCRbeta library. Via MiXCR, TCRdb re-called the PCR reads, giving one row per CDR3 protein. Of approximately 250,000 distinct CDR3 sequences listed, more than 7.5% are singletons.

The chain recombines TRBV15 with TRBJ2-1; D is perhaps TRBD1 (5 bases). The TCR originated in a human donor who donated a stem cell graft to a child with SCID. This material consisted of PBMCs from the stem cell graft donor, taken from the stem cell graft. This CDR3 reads CATSRDRGLDEQFF. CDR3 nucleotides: TGTGCCACCAGCAGAGATAGGGGATTGGATGAGCAGTTCTTC.